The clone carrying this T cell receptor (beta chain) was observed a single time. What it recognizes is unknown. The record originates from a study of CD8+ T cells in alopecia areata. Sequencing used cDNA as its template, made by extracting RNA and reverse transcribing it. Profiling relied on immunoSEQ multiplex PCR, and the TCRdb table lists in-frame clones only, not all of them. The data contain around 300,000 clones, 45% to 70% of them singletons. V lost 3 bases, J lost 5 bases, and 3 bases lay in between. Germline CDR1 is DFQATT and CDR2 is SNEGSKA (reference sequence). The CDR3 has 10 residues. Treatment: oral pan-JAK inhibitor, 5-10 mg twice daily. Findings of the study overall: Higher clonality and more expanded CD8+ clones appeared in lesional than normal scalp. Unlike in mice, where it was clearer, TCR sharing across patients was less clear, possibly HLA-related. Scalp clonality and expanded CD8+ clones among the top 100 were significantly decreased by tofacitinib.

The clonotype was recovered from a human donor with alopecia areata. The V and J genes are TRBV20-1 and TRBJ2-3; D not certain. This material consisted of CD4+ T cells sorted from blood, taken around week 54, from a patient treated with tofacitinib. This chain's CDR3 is CSARQDTQYF. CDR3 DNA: TGCAGTGCTAGGCAAGATACGCAGTATTTT.